These 28 T cell receptor beta chains came from one sample sequenced in a study of blood T cell repertoires in COVID-19. Clones were sequenced by immunoSEQ multiplex PCR, and TCRdb holds only the in-frame ones, with some missing. This repertoire shows approximately 230,000 clones, 80% to 90% found once; its top ten account for roughly 21%. Sequencing was carried out using peripheral blood. Receptors were obtained from a man younger than 40 with active or convalescent COVID-19.

V is TRBV28 and J is TRBJ1-1; a possible D gene is TRBD1 (6 bases). The CDR3 consists of 14 residues. Trimming stripped 5 bases from V and 0 bases from J, with 10 bases between. The germline CDR1 and CDR2 sequences are MDHEN and SYDVKM. CDR3 coding DNA: TGTGCCAGCAGTGACTACAGGGTGAACACTGAAGCTTTCTTT. It translates to CASSDYRVNTEAFF. Complete variable domain (other parts from reference TRBV28 and TRBJ1-1): DVKVTQSSRYLVKRTGEKVFLECVQDMDHENMFWYRQDPGLGLRLIYFSYDVKMKEKGDIPEGYSVSREKKERFSLILESASTNQTSMYLCASSDYRVNTEAFFGQGTRLTVV.

This clone was detected a few times. The rearrangement links TRBV9 to TRBJ2-7; tentative D call: TRBD1 (6 bases). The CDR3 totals 14 residues. Looked up from germline, CDR1 is SGDLS and CDR2 is YYNGEE. V shed 0 bases and J shed 3 bases, with 10 bases lying between them. The CDR3 reads CASSVEGQSYEQYF. CDR3 DNA sequence: TGTGCCAGCAGCGTAGAAGGACAGAGCTACGAGCAGTACTTC.

V and J are TRBV19 and TRBJ1-1; D is unclear. The CDR3 contains 16 residues. CDR1 and CDR2 (germline): LNHDA, SQIVND (reference sequence). Deletions cut 3 bases from V and 0 bases from J, with 14 bases between. CDR3 DNA sequence: TGTGCCAGTAGTATTGGGGTCGCGGGTGTGAACACTGAAGCTTTCTTT. It encodes CASSIGVAGVNTEAFF.

The V and J genes are TRBV30 and TRBJ1-3, with D perhaps TRBD1 (6 bases). V gave up 1 base and J gave up 1 base, with 11 bases separating them. The CDR3 loop spans 15 amino acids. CDR1 and CDR2 from the germline V gene are GTSNPN and SVGIG (reference sequence). DNA for the CDR3: TGTGCCTGGAGTGGCGACAGGAGGTCTGGAAACACCATATATTTT. Residues: CAWSGDRRSGNTIYF.

This sequence joins TRBV28 and TRBJ2-3, with a tentative D call TRBD2 (6 bases). V was clipped by 5 bases and J by 1 base, with 13 bases between them. Germline V gene sequence: CDR1 MDHEN, CDR2 SYDVKM. This CDR3 comprises 15 residues. CDR3 sequence reads: CASSDPWGGTDTQYF. CDR3 coding DNA: TGTGCCAGCAGTGATCCCTGGGGGGGCACAGATACGCAGTATTTT.

CDR3 sequence: CASSLARDSRPFF. CDR3 nucleotide sequence: TGTGCCAGCAGCTTAGCGAGGGACAGTCGGCCTTTCTTT. The V and J genes are TRBV7-2 and TRBJ1-1; 7 nucleotides match TRBD1. The CDR3 is 13 residues long. V shed 0 bases and J 12 bases; nucleotides not matched to a gene: 7. Looked up from germline, CDR1 is SGHTA and CDR2 is FQGNSA. The entire variable domain, with the rest obtained from reference TRBV7-2 and TRBJ1-1, is as follows: GAGVSQSPSNKVTEKGKDVELRCDPISGHTALYWYRQSLGQGLEFLIYFQGNSAPDKSGLPSDRFSAERTGGSVSTLTIQRTQQEDSAVYLCASSLARDSRPFFGQGTRLTVV.

The chain joins TRBV2 to TRBJ2-7, with a tentative D call TRBD2 (5 bases). The CDR3 is 13 amino acids. Per the germline V gene, CDR1 is SNHLY and CDR2 is FYNNEI. The V end lost 9 bases, the J end lost 4 bases, and 16 bases lay between the germline ends. DNA of the CDR3: TGTGCCAGTCTCCGGGAAACCCTGTACGAGCAGTACTTC. It encodes CASLRETLYEQYF.

The chain recombines TRBV19 with TRBJ1-1; 10 nucleotides align to TRBD1. This CDR3 is built from 16 residues. Germline loops: CDR1 LNHDA, CDR2 SQIVND (reference sequence). The V segment lost 6 bases and the J segment 4 bases; nucleotides outside the gene matches: 11. CDR3 sequence (DNA): TGTGCCAGTAGCCAAATAGACAGGGGGCTTAGCACTGAAGCTTTCTTT. Translated: CASSQIDRGLSTEAFF.

This sequence joins TRBV11-2 and TRBJ1-1; D might be TRBD1 (5 bases). Germline CDR1 is SGHAT and CDR2 is FQNNGV. Trimming shortened V by 2 bases and J by 5 bases, and 15 bases separated the two germline ends. CDR3 length: 15 amino acids. The CDR3 DNA reads as TGTGCCAGCAGCTTACGATCGCAGGGAGGAACTGAAGCTTTCTTT. Protein sequence: CASSLRSQGGTEAFF.

The V gene is TRBV7-2, the J gene TRBJ1-4; 10 positions match TRBD1. After removal of 8 bases from V and 5 bases from J, the junction contained 14 bases not matched to a gene. The CDR3 contains 17 residues. CDR1 is SGHTA and CDR2 is FQGNSA in the germline V gene. The CDR3 is CASGGQGPSRGNEKLFF. In nucleotides, the CDR3 is TGTGCCAGCGGGGGACAGGGGCCTTCAAGGGGAAATGAAAAACTGTTTTTT.

The chain is built from TRBV24-1 and TRBJ1-5; TRBD1 agrees at 9 bases. J gave up 1 base and V 6 bases, and 12 bases lay outside the gene matches. The length of the CDR3 is 18 residues. The V gene's germline CDR1 is KGHDR and CDR2 SFDVKD. The CDR3 DNA reads TGTGCCACCAGTAGTACTACGGGACAGGGTATAAGCAATCAGCCCCAGCATTTT. It yields the protein CATSSTTGQGISNQPQHF.

The rearrangement uses TRBV24-1 and TRBJ2-3, with TRBD2 matching 9 bases. This CDR3 is built from 17 residues. Unmatched junction bases numbered 6, after V lost 1 base and J lost 2 bases. Germline V gene data show CDR1 as KGHDR and CDR2 as SFDVKD. The CDR3 nucleotides read TGTGCCACCAGTGATTTAGGTGGGACTAGCTCCACAGATACGCAGTATTTT. Translated, it gives CATSDLGGTSSTDTQYF.

DNA of the CDR3: TGTGCCAGCAGCCCCGGGACAGGGGGTCAGCCCCAGCATTTT. Its protein product is CASSPGTGGQPQHF. The chain recombines TRBV6-1 with TRBJ1-5; 11 positions match TRBD1. V lost 6 bases and J lost 6; bases outside the gene matches: 4. The CDR3 loop spans 14 amino acids. Germline V gives CDR1 MNHNS, CDR2 SASEGT.

The V and J genes are TRBV11-2 and TRBJ2-7, with D hard to call. Germline assignment: CDR1 SGHAT and CDR2 FQNNGV. The CDR3 runs 15 residues. Trimming removed 6 bases from V and 2 bases from J, with 17 bases in between. In nucleotides, the CDR3 is TGTGCCAGCAGTTACACCCGGGTCTCGGCCTACGAGCAGTACTTC. Its protein product is CASSYTRVSAYEQYF.

The genes are TRBV9 and TRBJ1-2, with D possibly TRBD1 on 6 matching bases. V was clipped by 2 bases and J by 2 bases, with 7 bases between them. The CDR3 loop spans 13 amino acids. Germline V CDR1 and CDR2: SGDLS, YYNGEE. CDR3 region: CASSVDRNYGYTF. CDR3 nucleotide sequence: TGTGCCAGCAGCGTGGACAGAAACTATGGCTACACCTTC. The full variable domain, completed using reference TRBV9 and TRBJ1-2, is DSGVTQTPKHLITATGQRVTLRCSPRSGDLSVYWYQQSLDQGLQFLIQYYNGEERAKGNILERFSAQQFPDLHSELNLSSLELGDSALYFCASSVDRNYGYTFGSGTRLTVV.

This clone was counted only a few times. The chain joins TRBV3-1 (or the pseudogene TRBV3-2) to TRBJ2-1, with 9 bases fitting TRBD2. The germline V gene has CDR1 LGHDT and CDR2 YNNKEL (reference sequence). The CDR3 runs 14 residues. J gave up 5 bases and V 8 bases, and 7 bases lay outside the gene matches. CDR3 nucleotide sequence: TGTGCCAGCGGGAAGCGGGGGGCCAACAATGAGCAGTTCTTC. It codes for CASGKRGANNEQFF.

J is TRBJ1-2 and V is TRBV4-1; D not resolved. Germline V gene lookup returns CDR1 MGHRA and CDR2 YSYEKL. The CDR3 runs 14 residues. Trimming removed 3 bases from V and 5 bases from J, with 13 bases in between. CDR3 region: CASSHPPDLYGYTF. The CDR3, as DNA: TGCGCCAGCAGCCATCCCCCGGACTTATATGGCTACACCTTC.

V gene TRBV2 combines with J gene TRBJ2-2; TRBD2 matches 9 bases. Germline V gene data show CDR1 as SNHLY and CDR2 as FYNNEI. V was clipped by 6 bases and J by 4 bases; unmatched bases: 9. The CDR3 spans 16 residues. This chain's CDR3 is CASRGVAGVVTGELFF. CDR3 coding DNA: TGTGCCAGCAGGGGGGTAGCGGGAGTGGTCACCGGGGAGCTGTTTTTT.

The chain links TRBV27 to TRBJ1-1, with a possible D match to TRBD1 (6 bases). Per germline, CDR1 MNHEY and CDR2 SMNVEV (reference sequence). This CDR3 contains 14 residues. V lost 5 bases and J 4 bases, leaving 14 bases between the germline ends. CDR3 protein: CASSVQGLGTEAFF. DNA for the CDR3: TGTGCCAGCAGTGTCCAGGGGTTAGGCACTGAAGCTTTCTTT.

This chain links TRBV28 with TRBJ1-1; TRBD1 matches at 12 bases. Germline CDR1 MDHEN, CDR2 SYDVKM. After removal of 6 bases from V and 1 base from J, the junction contained 9 bases not matched to a gene. This CDR3 has 17 amino acids. CDR3 DNA: TGTGCCAGCAGGTCCTTGGGGACAGGGGGCACGAACACTGAAGCTTTCTTT. Translated: CASRSLGTGGTNTEAFF.

V is TRBV2 and J is TRBJ2-3; no clear D gene. V shed 3 bases and J shed 2 bases, with 9 bases lying between them. The length of the CDR3 is 14 residues. The germline gives CDR1 SNHLY, CDR2 FYNNEI. The CDR3 sequence: CASSEVHSTDTQYF. DNA for the CDR3: TGTGCCAGCAGTGAGGTTCACTCCACAGATACGCAGTATTTT.

V is TRBV30 and J is TRBJ1-1; tentatively, D is TRBD1 (5 bases). The CDR3 contains 14 residues. Per germline, CDR1 GTSNPN and CDR2 SVGIG (reference sequence). Trimming left V 2 bases short and J 5 bases short, with 15 bases between. The CDR3 DNA reads as TGTGCCTGGAGTTGGGGGACTCGCGGGACTGAAGCTTTCTTT. This sequence encodes CAWSWGTRGTEAFF.

This chain joins TRBV11-2 and TRBJ1-4, with D unresolved. V dropped 4 bases and J dropped 2 bases, with 14 bases sitting between them. CDR3 length equals 16 residues. Germline assignment: CDR1 SGHAT and CDR2 FQNNGV. The CDR3 region is CASSSSDWSTNEKLFF. The CDR3 coding sequence is TGTGCCAGCAGCTCTAGTGACTGGAGTACTAATGAAAAACTGTTTTTT.

This clone was recorded only once. The J gene is TRBJ1-4, the V gene TRBV5-1; D not resolved. The V gene lost 0 bases and the J gene lost 1 base, with 7 bases spanning the gap. The CDR3 is 15 residues long. The V gene's germline CDR1 is SGHRS and CDR2 YFSETQ. The CDR3, as DNA: TGCGCCAGCAGCTTGGATAGTTTAACTAATGAAAAACTGTTTTTT. It translates to CASSLDSLTNEKLFF.

The V gene is TRBV5-1, the J gene TRBJ2-5; TRBD2 aligns across 9 bases. The V gene end was trimmed by 0 bases and the J gene end by 5 bases; junction bases not matched to a gene: 11. There are 17 residues in the CDR3. Germline CDR1 reads SGHRS; CDR2 reads YFSETQ. The CDR3 loop is CASSLAGGGGDWETQYF. The CDR3 nucleotides read TGCGCCAGCAGCTTGGCAGGTGGCGGGGGGGACTGGGAGACCCAGTACTTC.

A note on this clone: In the same sample, other DNA sequences code for this CDR3. The V call is TRBV5-1, the J call TRBJ2-5; 12 bases match TRBD2. From germline, CDR1 is SGHRS and CDR2 YFSETQ. The CDR3 has 14 amino acids. V shed 4 bases and J 4 bases; nucleotides not matched to a gene: 2. CDR3 sequence: CASSLTSGGETQYF. The CDR3 DNA is TGCGCCAGCAGCCTGACTAGCGGGGGAGAGACCCAGTACTTC.

The chain has TRBV7-9 and TRBJ2-5; the D gene is possibly TRBD1 (5 bases). There are 16 residues in the CDR3. V was trimmed by 5 bases and J by 5 bases, leaving 21 bases between them. Germline loops: CDR1 SEHNR, CDR2 FQNEAQ (reference sequence). The CDR3 region has the DNA TGTGCCAGCAGCCCCCTGCCAGGGCCCTTGGGGGAGACCCAGTACTTC. Its protein product is CASSPLPGPLGETQYF.

The chain employs TRBV7-9 and TRBJ2-5; D perhaps matches TRBD1 (5 bases). Germline CDR1 and CDR2: SEHNR and FQNEAQ (reference sequence). The CDR3 is 16 amino acids. Trimming stripped 2 bases from V and 5 bases from J, with 18 bases between. The CDR3 region has the DNA TGTGCCAGCAGCTTATCTCGCTTAGTAGGGGATGAGACCCAGTACTTC. It codes for CASSLSRLVGDETQYF.